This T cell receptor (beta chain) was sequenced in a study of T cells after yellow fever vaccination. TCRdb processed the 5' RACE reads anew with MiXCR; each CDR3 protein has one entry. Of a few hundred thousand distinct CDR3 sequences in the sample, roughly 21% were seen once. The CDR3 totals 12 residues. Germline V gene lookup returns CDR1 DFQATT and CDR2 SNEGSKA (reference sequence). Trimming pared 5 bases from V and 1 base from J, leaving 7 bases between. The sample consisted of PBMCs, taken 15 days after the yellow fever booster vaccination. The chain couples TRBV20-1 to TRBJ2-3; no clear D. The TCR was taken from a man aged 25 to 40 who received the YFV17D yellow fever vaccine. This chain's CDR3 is CSAGLRTDTQYF. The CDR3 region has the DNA TGCAGTGCTGGGCTTCGCACAGATACGCAGTATTTT.